Below, 8 T cell receptor beta chains from the same sample are listed, as sequenced in a study of CD4 T cells in relation to SARS-CoV-2 and coronaviruses. No antigen has been identified for these receptors. CD4+ T cells from unexposed donors were obtained before the COVID-19 pandemic (2011-2018). After approximately 10 days of culture, CD4+ T cells were isolated. Profiling relied on immunoSEQ multiplex PCR, and the TCRdb table lists in-frame clones only, not all of them. The sample shows about 19,000 clones, 77% of them seen only once. Sample: CD4+ T cells from PBMCs, cultured in vitro. The receptors shown here come from a human donor in good health.

This rearrangement joins TRBV5-1 to TRBJ2-3, with TRBD1 matching over 8 bases. This CDR3 is built from 16 residues. Losses at the gene ends were 3 bases for V and 0 bases for J; bases not matched to a gene: 6. CDR1 and CDR2 from the germline V gene are SGHRS and YFSETQ. The CDR3, as DNA: TGCGCCAGCAGCTGGAGGGGACAGGCAAGCACAGATACGCAGTATTTT. Translated, it gives CASSWRGQASTDTQYF.

This clone was found once. V is TRBV14 and J is TRBJ1-2, with D uncertain. The CDR3 runs 13 residues. The V gene lost 5 bases and the J gene lost 7 bases, with 14 bases spanning the gap. Germline assignment: CDR1 SGHDN and CDR2 FVKESK. In nucleotides, the CDR3 is TGTGCCAGCAGCGAAGGATTGTTGGTTGGCTACACCTTC. Encoded protein: CASSEGLLVGYTF. Variable domain in full (rest from reference TRBV14 and TRBJ1-2): EAGVTQFPSHSVIEKGQTVTLRCDPISGHDNLYWYRRVMGKEIKFLLHFVKESKQDESGMPNNRFLAERTGGTYSTLKVQPAELEDSGVYFCASSEGLLVGYTFGSGTRLTVV.

This chain connects TRBV12-3 or TRBV12-4 to TRBJ1-5; D not resolved. Trimming left V 3 bases short and J 4 bases short, with 4 bases between. The length of the CDR3 is 12 residues. CDR3 DNA: TGTGCCAGCAGTTTCGGGAATCAGCCCCAGCATTTT. Encoded protein: CASSFGNQPQHF.

This clone was recorded only once. This sequence joins TRBV2 and TRBJ1-1; D is undetermined. The germline V gene has CDR1 SNHLY and CDR2 FYNNEI. There are 12 residues in the CDR3. V gave up 6 bases and J gave up 1 base, with 6 bases separating them. CDR3: CASRTQNTEAFF. The DNA of the CDR3 is TGTGCCAGCAGAACACAGAACACTGAAGCTTTCTTT.

The J gene is TRBJ2-2, the V gene TRBV6-5; 9 nucleotides agree with TRBD2. CDR1 is MNHEY and CDR2 is SVGAGI in the germline V gene. V was clipped by 4 bases and J by 4 bases; unmatched bases: 4. The length of the CDR3 is 15 residues. The CDR3 nucleotides are TGTGCCAGCAGTTTTGCGGGAGGGACCACCGGGGAGCTGTTTTTT. Its translation is CASSFAGGTTGELFF.

The chain uses TRBV5-1 and TRBJ2-3, with D uncertain. The CDR3 sequence is 13 residues long. The germline V gene encodes CDR1 SGHRS and CDR2 YFSETQ. V was trimmed by 7 bases and J by 2 bases, leaving 11 bases between them. For the CDR3, the DNA is TGCGCCAGCGCCGACTTAACCACAGATACGCAGTATTTT. The encoded protein is CASADLTTDTQYF.

V usage is TRBV27 and J usage is TRBJ2-2; the D call may be TRBD1 or TRBD2 (5 bases each). Germline CDR1 and CDR2: MNHEY and SMNVEV (reference sequence). This CDR3 spans 18 amino acids. Trimming left V 4 bases short and J 7 bases short, with 25 bases between. CDR3 nucleotide sequence: TGTGCCAGCAGTTCATATTCCCGGGACGGCGGTCCCGGCGGGGAGCTGTTTTTT. Translating gives CASSSYSRDGGPGGELFF.

The chain joins TRBV5-6 to TRBJ2-7; weak D call: TRBD2 (5 bases). The germline V gene has CDR1 SGHDT and CDR2 YYEEEE. V was trimmed by 1 base and J by 6 bases, leaving 17 bases between them. The CDR3 is made up of 15 amino acids. The CDR3 DNA sequence: TGTGCCAGCAGCTTGATCCCCGGGTTAGGAGGCGAGCAGTACTTC. Translating gives CASSLIPGLGGEQYF.